These 5 T cell receptor beta chains were sequenced from one sample in a study of cytomegalovirus exposure and HLA in healthy donors. TCRdb's table, derived via immunoSEQ multiplex PCR, lists solely in-frame clones and lacks some. Of 60,000 to 80,000 clones in the sample, roughly 94% are singletons; the top ten hold under 4%. Sequencing was carried out using PBMCs. The receptors here all came from a woman younger than 30 in good health and CMV-seropositive.

V and J are TRBV20-1 and TRBJ2-7; D is ambiguous. Germline loops: CDR1 DFQATT, CDR2 SNEGSKA (reference sequence). The CDR3 consists of 11 residues. Trimming removed 3 bases at V and 4 bases at J, with 7 bases between. For the CDR3, the DNA is TGCAGTGCTAGTAGTAGTTACGAGCAGTACTTC. This translates into CSASSSYEQYF.

The chain employs TRBV4-2 and TRBJ1-2; TRBD1 might be the D (5 bases). Germline lookup yields CDR1 LGHNA and CDR2 YNFKEQ. Trimming left V 1 base short and J 4 bases short, with 19 bases between. The CDR3 runs 17 residues. Here the CDR3 reads CASSQGLAAGRLYGYTF. CDR3 nucleotides: TGTGCCAGCAGCCAAGGGTTGGCGGCAGGGAGGCTCTATGGCTACACCTTC.

V usage is TRBV5-1 and J usage is TRBJ2-1, with TRBD1 identical over 7 bases. CDR1 and CDR2 (germline): SGHRS, YFSETQ. Trimming took 5 bases from V and 8 from J; bases not matched to a gene: 7. The CDR3 runs to 13 residues. CDR3 bases: TGCGCCAGCAGTCGACAGGGTCGGGATGAGCAGTTCTTC. Protein: CASSRQGRDEQFF.

This clone was found once. The rearrangement uses TRBV28 and TRBJ1-2, with D perhaps matching TRBD1 (5 bases). With 6 bases removed from V and 3 bases from J, the gap between germline ends came to 11 bases. The CDR3 runs to 13 residues. CDR1 is MDHEN, CDR2 SYDVKM, per germline. The CDR3 DNA follows: TGTGCCAGCAGCTCGCCGGGGGACTATGGCTACACCTTC. Translated: CASSSPGDYGYTF.

The chain joins TRBV19 to TRBJ2-3, with 7 bases identical to TRBD1. The CDR3 extends over 15 amino acids. Germline loops: CDR1 LNHDA, CDR2 SQIVND (reference sequence). The V segment lost 4 bases and the J segment 6 bases; nucleotides outside the gene matches: 10. The CDR3 DNA reads TGTGCCAGTAGTACCTATGACAGGGCAGGGGATACGCAGTATTTT. Its protein product is CASSTYDRAGDTQYF.